These 4 T cell receptor beta chains originate from one sample sequenced in a study of siplizumab effects on memory and regulatory T cells. TCRdb's copy holds only in-frame clones and misses some; the assay was immunoSEQ multiplex PCR. The data show about 82,000 clones, 87% seen once. The material sequenced was Tregs sorted from blood. The receptors come from a human donor in good health.

This chain joins TRBV5-1 and TRBJ2-1, with 12 bases identical to TRBD2. The CDR3 totals 17 residues. V lost 4 bases, J lost 2 bases, and 7 bases stayed unmatched. CDR1 is SGHRS, CDR2 YFSETQ, per germline. The chain's CDR3 is CASSRSGTSGPYNEQFF. CDR3 DNA: TGCGCCAGCAGCCGGTCCGGGACTAGCGGGCCCTACAATGAGCAGTTCTTC.

Sample share makes this clone medium-sized. The V and J genes are TRBV2 and TRBJ2-3; 10 nucleotides align to TRBD1. CDR1 and CDR2 (germline): SNHLY, FYNNEI. With V trimmed by 3 bases and J by 1 base, 19 bases remained unmatched. The CDR3 covers 21 residues. The chain's CDR3 is CASSDFPSFPGQGWGTDTQYF. CDR3 bases: TGTGCCAGCAGTGATTTTCCCTCTTTCCCGGGACAGGGGTGGGGCACAGATACGCAGTATTTT.

CDR3 amino acids: CATSSGAADTQYF. The CDR3 coding sequence is TGTGCCACCTCTAGCGGGGCGGCAGATACGCAGTATTTT. The rearrangement joins TRBV7-9 to TRBJ2-3; 9 nucleotides align to TRBD2. V lost 10 bases to trimming and J lost 4 bases; unmatched junction nucleotides: 6. CDR3 length: 13 amino acids. Germline V lookup: CDR1 SEHNR, CDR2 FQNEAQ (reference sequence).

The chain carries TRBV4-1 and TRBJ2-5; 7 bases match TRBD2. Trimming removed 0 bases from V and 5 bases from J; junction bases left unmatched: 3. In germline, CDR1 is MGHRA, CDR2 YSYEKL. The CDR3 loop spans 14 amino acids. CDR3 coding DNA: TGCGCCAGCAGCCAAGACGGGCGGGGGGAGACCCAGTACTTC. Residues: CASSQDGRGETQYF.